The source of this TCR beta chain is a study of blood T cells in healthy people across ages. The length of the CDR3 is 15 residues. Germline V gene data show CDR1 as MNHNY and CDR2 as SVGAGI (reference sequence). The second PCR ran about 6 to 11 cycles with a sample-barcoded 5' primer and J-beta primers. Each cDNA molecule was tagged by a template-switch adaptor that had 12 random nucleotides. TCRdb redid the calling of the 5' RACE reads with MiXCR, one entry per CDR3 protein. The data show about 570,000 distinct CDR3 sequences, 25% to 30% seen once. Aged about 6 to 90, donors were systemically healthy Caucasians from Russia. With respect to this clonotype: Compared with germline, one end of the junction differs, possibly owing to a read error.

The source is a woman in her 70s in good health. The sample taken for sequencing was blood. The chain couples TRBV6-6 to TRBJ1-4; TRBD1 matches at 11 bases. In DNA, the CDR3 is TGTGCCAGCAGTCCCCGGGACAGGGGGAGTGAAAAGCTGTTTTTT. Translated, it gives CASSPRDRGSEKLFF.